This passage covers 9 T cell receptor beta chains from one sample sequenced in a study of shared clonotypes between healthy human individuals. The repertoire was sequenced with immunoSEQ multiplex PCR; TCRdb's copy has only in-frame clones and lacks some. The sample comprises 2 million to 2.5 million clones, approximately 95% of which are singletons, and under 0.45% rests with the top ten. The sequencing input was naive CD4+ T cells from PBMCs. Subset of the sample: CD45RA+ positively selected. All receptors derive from a man between 18 and 29 years old in good health. Some clones in this sample may be carry-over from other donors' samples.

The chain uses TRBV7-2 and TRBJ2-1; 12 nucleotides agree with TRBD2. This CDR3 contains 15 residues. After removal of 5 bases from V and 10 bases from J, the junction contained 9 bases not matched to a gene. CDR1 is SGHTA and CDR2 is FQGNSA in the germline V gene. CDR3 sequence (DNA): TGTGCCAGCAGCCGACGACTAGCGGGAGATCGGGAGCAGTTCTTC. Protein: CASSRRLAGDREQFF. The complete variable domain, with remaining parts taken from reference TRBV7-2 and TRBJ2-1, reads GAGVSQSPSNKVTEKGKDVELRCDPISGHTALYWYRQSLGQGLEFLIYFQGNSAPDKSGLPSDRFSAERTGGSVSTLTIQRTQQEDSAVYLCASSRRLAGDREQFFGPGTRLTVL.

In regard to this clone: The same CDR3 can be traced to other DNA sequences in this sample. This chain's CDR3 is CASSPSGRSYEQYF. CDR3 coding DNA: TGTGCCAGCAGCCCCTCCGGCCGCTCCTACGAGCAGTACTTC. This sequence joins TRBV6-5 and TRBJ2-7, with D uncertain. This CDR3 region has 14 residues. V gave up 6 bases and J gave up 0 bases, with 12 bases separating them. Germline V lookup: CDR1 MNHEY, CDR2 SVGAGI.

The V gene is TRBV5-6, the J gene TRBJ2-5, with 10 nucleotides matching TRBD2. CDR1 is SGHDT, CDR2 YYEEEE, per germline. V shed 4 bases and J 1 base; nucleotides not matched to a gene: 4. The CDR3 is 15 amino acids. In DNA form, the CDR3 reads TGTGCCAGCAGCCGGGGACTAGCGAGCCAAGAGACCCAGTACTTC. Protein sequence: CASSRGLASQETQYF.

This clone occurred a few times. The identical CDR3 is also encoded by other nucleotide sequences in the sample. The chain recombines TRBV28 with TRBJ1-1; D gene unclear. The germline V gene encodes CDR1 MDHEN and CDR2 SYDVKM. The CDR3 runs 11 residues. Trimming pared 5 bases from V and 8 bases from J, leaving 9 bases between. CDR3 in amino acids: CASSLGAEAFF. In DNA form, the CDR3 reads TGTGCCAGCAGTCTAGGAGCGGAAGCTTTCTTT.

CDR3 in DNA: TGTGCCAGCAGCACGGGAGGGGGCCCCTACAATGAGCAGTTCTTC. Translated, it gives CASSTGGGPYNEQFF. The chain recombines TRBV28 with TRBJ2-1; TRBD2 might be the D (8 bases). Germline lookup yields CDR1 MDHEN and CDR2 SYDVKM. Deletions cut 6 bases from V and 2 bases from J, with 14 bases between. This CDR3 has 15 amino acids.

V gene TRBV19 combines with J gene TRBJ1-1, with D possibly TRBD1 on 6 matching bases. V lost 4 bases and J lost 7, with 22 bases in between. This CDR3 region has 16 residues. CDR1 and CDR2 from the germline V gene are LNHDA and SQIVND (reference sequence). CDR3 in amino acids: CASSNHGGRGHVEAFF. The CDR3 nucleotides read TGTGCCAGTAGTAACCACGGCGGGAGGGGACACGTTGAAGCTTTCTTT.

V is TRBV9 and J is TRBJ2-1; 7 positions match TRBD2. This CDR3 is built from 16 residues. Germline trimming cut 0 bases from V and 8 bases from J; bases unmatched to any gene: 11. Per germline, CDR1 SGDLS and CDR2 YYNGEE. Written as DNA, the CDR3 is TGTGCCAGCAGCGTAGTAGGGGCTAGCGGATACGATGAGCAGTTCTTC. Residues: CASSVVGASGYDEQFF.

The gene calls are TRBV7-3 and TRBJ2-3; TRBD2 might be the D (5 bases). The CDR3 length is 16 residues. Trimming left V 3 bases short and J 1 base short, with 14 bases between. Germline V lookup: CDR1 SGHTA, CDR2 FQGTGA. DNA of the CDR3: TGTGCCAGCAGCTTTACCGGCGTCGGGGGCACAGATACGCAGTATTTT. Amino acid sequence: CASSFTGVGGTDTQYF.

This clone is a singleton in its sample. J is TRBJ2-7 and V is TRBV7-8; D is possibly TRBD2 (6 bases). There are 15 residues in the CDR3. The V and J ends lost 1 base and 3 bases respectively, with 13 bases between them. Germline values: CDR1 SGHVS, CDR2 FQNEAQ. DNA for the CDR3: TGTGCCAGCAGCTTAGTGCTCGGGGGAGGCTACGAGCAGTACTTC. Translating gives CASSLVLGGGYEQYF.